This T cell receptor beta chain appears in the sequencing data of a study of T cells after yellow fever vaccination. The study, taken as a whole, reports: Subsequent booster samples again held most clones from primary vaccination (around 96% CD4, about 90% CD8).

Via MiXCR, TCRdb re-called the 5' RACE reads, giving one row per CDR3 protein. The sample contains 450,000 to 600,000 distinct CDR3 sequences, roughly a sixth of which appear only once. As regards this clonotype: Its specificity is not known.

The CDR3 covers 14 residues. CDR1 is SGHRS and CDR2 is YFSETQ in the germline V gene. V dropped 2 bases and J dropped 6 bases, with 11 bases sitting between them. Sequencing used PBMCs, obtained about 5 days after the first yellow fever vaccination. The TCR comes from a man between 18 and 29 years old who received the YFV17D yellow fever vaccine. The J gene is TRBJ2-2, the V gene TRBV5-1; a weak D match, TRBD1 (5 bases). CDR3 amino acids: CASSFGAMAGELFF. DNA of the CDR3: TGCGCCAGCAGCTTTGGGGCGATGGCCGGGGAGCTGTTTTTT.